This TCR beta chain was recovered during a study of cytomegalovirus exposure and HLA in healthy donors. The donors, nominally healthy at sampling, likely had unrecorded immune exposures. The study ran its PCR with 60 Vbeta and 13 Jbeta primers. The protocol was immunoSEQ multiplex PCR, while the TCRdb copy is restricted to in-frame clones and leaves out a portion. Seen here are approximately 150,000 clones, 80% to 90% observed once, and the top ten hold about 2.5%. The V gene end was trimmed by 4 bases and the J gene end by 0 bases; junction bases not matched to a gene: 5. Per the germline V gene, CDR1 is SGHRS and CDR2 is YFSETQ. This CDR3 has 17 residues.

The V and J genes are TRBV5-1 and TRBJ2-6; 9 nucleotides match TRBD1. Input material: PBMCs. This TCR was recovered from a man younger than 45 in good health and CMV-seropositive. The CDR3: CASSPGTGSSGANVLTF. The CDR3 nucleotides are TGCGCCAGCAGCCCCGGGACAGGGTCCTCTGGGGCCAACGTCCTGACTTTC.